This T cell receptor beta chain was identified in a study of beta chain features in type 1 diabetes. Reverse transcription of all isolated RNA meant that expressed TCRB transcripts were sequenced. Sequenced by immunoSEQ multiplex PCR; TCRdb stores in-frame clones only, minus some. The table lists more than 250,000 clones, around 20% of them singletons. The CDR3 loop spans 18 amino acids. Germline assignment: CDR1 LNHNV and CDR2 YYDKDF (reference sequence). The ends lost 1 base at V and 7 bases at J; junction bases unmatched: 11. Broader study findings: Among patients with Type 1 diabetes, TCRB CDR3s were moderately but significantly shorter in every one of the four CD4+ subsets.

For this clone: Its antigen remains unknown.

The chain carries TRBV15 and TRBJ1-5, with TRBD1 matching over 12 bases. The sequence was collected from a woman aged 40 to 55 with type 1 diabetes. The sequencing sample was made of naive CD4+ T cells from blood. The CDR3 bases are TGTGCCACCAGCAGAGGGGACAGGGGGCTTAAGGTAAAGCAGCCCCAGCATTTT. It yields the protein CATSRGDRGLKVKQPQHF.